This T cell receptor beta chain was identified during a study of T cells after yellow fever vaccination. General observations from the study: Though it reached lower strength, the secondary response hit its peak faster, day 5 versus 15. Contaminating bulk clonotypes could be abundant in FACS-sorted repertoires. Although most clonotypes did not, a small share appeared in both CD4 and CD8 compartments.

The CDR3 is made up of 15 amino acids. Germline assignment: CDR1 DFQATT and CDR2 SNEGSKA (reference sequence). Trimming at V came to 5 bases and at J to 8 bases, leaving 14 bases not matched to a gene. TCRdb called the 5' RACE reads again in MiXCR, with one record for every CDR3 protein. The repertoire holds fewer than 350,000 distinct CDR3 sequences, with approximately 4.3% as singletons. On this clonotype itself: Its specificity is unknown.

V usage is TRBV20-1 and J usage is TRBJ2-1; TRBD2 agrees at 8 bases. This receptor was identified in a man in his late teens or twenties who received the YFV17D yellow fever vaccine. Source: PBMCs, taken 15 days after the yellow fever booster vaccination. Here the CDR3 reads CSAEGPRGGHDEQFF. The CDR3 nucleotides read TGCAGTGCTGAGGGCCCCCGGGGGGGCCATGATGAGCAGTTCTTC.